The present TCR beta chain was sequenced within a study of T cells expressing NK-cell markers. At the level of the study: HCMV seropositivity characterized seven of the eight sequenced donors, and seronegativity one.

TCRdb re-called the 5' RACE reads, yielding one record per CDR3 amino acid sequence without DNA. The sample table sets out thousands of distinct CDR3 sequences. The CDR3 spans 15 residues. Germline loops: CDR1 SGHVS, CDR2 FNYEAQ. Study-level findings and limits: The study found dominant NKG2C+ clonotypes at roughly 1.0-8% of CD8+ T cells in roughly six donors.

Concerning this clonotype: The antigen remains undetermined.

Sequencing input: blood T cells: a sorted CD56 or NKG2C T cell subset, CD4+ or CD8+ T cells, or bulk PBMC T cells (not recorded which). The TCR comes from a young man in good health. This chain links TRBV7-6 with TRBJ2-7; lacking DNA, the TRBD2 call made by TCRdb goes unchecked. The CDR3 loop is CASSPWSGRAYEQYF.